This TCR beta chain was captured by sequencing in a study of T cell repertoires in cytomegalovirus infection. General study points: HLA-C-restricted, CMV-specific TCR beta clonotypes were dominant ex vivo.

TCRdb re-analysed the reads in MiXCR, keeping a single row per CDR3 protein. The sample has 490,000 or so distinct CDR3 sequences, approximately 10% seen once; the top ten hold approximately 10%. This clonotype was counted between two and nine times. No antigen is known for it. V lost 5 bases and J 0 bases, leaving 14 bases between the germline ends. CDR3 length equals 16 residues. Germline V CDR1 and CDR2: SGHVS, FNYEAQ. Sequences were obtained from PBMCs. The chain joins TRBV7-6 to TRBJ1-3; D is uncertain. This receptor was identified in a human donor in good health (CMV status not recorded). Some clones in this sample may be carry-over from other donors' samples. The CDR3 here is CASSPNPGRSGNTIYF. CDR3 DNA sequence: TGTGCCAGCAGCCCCAACCCGGGTCGCTCTGGAAACACCATATATTTT.